This T cell receptor (beta chain) was retrieved from a study of T-cell reconstitution after alpha-beta-depleted transplantation in children. V was clipped by 2 bases and J by 2 bases, with 3 bases between them. CDR1 is LGHNT, CDR2 FRNRAP, per germline. The CDR3 has 12 residues. Study-level findings and limits: When one year had passed after transplant, most T-cell counts and diversity came from newly produced T cells.

At least ten counts were recorded for this clonotype. Its antigen remains unknown. Unique molecular identifiers were used to barcode this TCRbeta library. Via MiXCR, TCRdb re-called the PCR reads, giving one row per CDR3 protein. The sample includes roughly 400,000 distinct CDR3 sequences, roughly two fifths of them seen just once. The chain carries TRBV12-5 and TRBJ2-5; no definite D call. This TCR was sampled from a girl aged 2-10 years with aplastic anemia, due to receive a stem cell transplant. The sequences come from PBMCs, collected before TCRalphabeta/CD19-depleted stem cell transplant. CDR3 in amino acids: CASGLPQETQYF. The CDR3 nucleotides read TGTGCTAGTGGTTTGCCTCAAGAGACCCAGTACTTC.